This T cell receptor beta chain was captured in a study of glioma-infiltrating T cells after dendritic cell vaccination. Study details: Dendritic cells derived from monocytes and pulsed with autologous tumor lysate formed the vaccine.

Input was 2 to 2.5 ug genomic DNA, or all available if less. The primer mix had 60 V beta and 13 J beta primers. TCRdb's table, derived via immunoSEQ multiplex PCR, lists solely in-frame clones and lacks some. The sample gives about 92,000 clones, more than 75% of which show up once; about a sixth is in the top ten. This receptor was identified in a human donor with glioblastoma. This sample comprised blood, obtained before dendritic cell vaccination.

In nucleotides, the CDR3 is TGTGCCAGCAGTTATGACGGATGGGCTTATGGCTACACCTTC. Its protein product is CASSYDGWAYGYTF. The chain combines TRBV6-5 with TRBJ1-2; D gene unclear. CDR1 MNHEY and CDR2 SVGAGI come from the germline V gene. V lost 3 bases to trimming and J lost 5 bases, with 13 bases between them. The length of the CDR3 is 14 residues.